This TCR beta chain appears in the sequencing data of a study of technical replicates of blood from several donors (TCRdb year 2017). The library came from the immunoSEQ multiplex PCR assay. Here the immuneACCESS table is served through TCRdb, limited to in-frame sequences with V and J called. Missing clones are a known gap in these copies; in checked studies unresolved V genes cover under half, and the rest lacks a known reason. The sample contains around 67,000 clones, about 86% of them found a single time. Clones ranked in the top ten supply approximately 5.1% of the sample. V lost 4 bases and J lost 2 bases; the stretch between them is 11 bases long. The CDR3, from cysteine to phenylalanine, totals 14 residues. The CDR3 DNA has 42 bases and is translated from base 1. CDR1 LGHNA and CDR2 YNFKEQ are derived from the germline V gene. As for this clone: No cognate antigen has been identified for it. The record has no base qualities; no much larger clone is one base away.

The chain was built from TRBV4-2 and TRBJ2-5; 6 matching bases give a weak D call of TRBD2. The clonotype comes from a human donor in good health. Some clones in this sample may be carry-over from other donors' samples. Sequenced: PBMCs. The CDR3 sequence is CASSPGLSQETQYF. The sequence in DNA is TGTGCCAGCAGCCCGGGACTCTCGCAAGAGACCCAGTACTTC.